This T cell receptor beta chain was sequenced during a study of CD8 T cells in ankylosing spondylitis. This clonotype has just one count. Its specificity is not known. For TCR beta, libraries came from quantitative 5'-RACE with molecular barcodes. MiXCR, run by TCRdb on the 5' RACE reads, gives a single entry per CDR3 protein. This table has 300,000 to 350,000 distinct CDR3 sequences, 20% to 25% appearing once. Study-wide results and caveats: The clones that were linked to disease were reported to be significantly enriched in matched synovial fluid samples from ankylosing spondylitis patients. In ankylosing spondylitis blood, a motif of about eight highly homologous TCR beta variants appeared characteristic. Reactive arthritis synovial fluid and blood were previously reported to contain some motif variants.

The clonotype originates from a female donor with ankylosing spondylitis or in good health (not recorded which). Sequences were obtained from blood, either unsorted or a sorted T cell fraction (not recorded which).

In nucleotides, the CDR3 is TGTGCCAGCAGCCTCGGAGCGCGGGGATACTTC. Amino acid sequence: CASSLGARGYF. The chain joins TRBV28 to TRBJ2-7; D might be TRBD2 (6 bases). V was pared by 6 bases and J by 13 bases, with 16 bases between. CDR3 length equals 11 residues. From germline, CDR1 is MDHEN and CDR2 SYDVKM.